Presented here are 17 T cell receptor beta chains from one specimen sequenced in a study of blood T cell repertoires in COVID-19. Libraries were prepared by immunoSEQ multiplex PCR; TCRdb keeps only in-frame clonotypes and omits some of them. The sample has about 43,000 clones, around 90% seen once; the top ten hold approximately 15%. Sequenced material: peripheral blood. These receptors all stem from a man aged 55 to 70 with active COVID-19.

The chain employs TRBV7-2 and TRBJ2-3, with 7 positions matching TRBD2. Germline V lookup: CDR1 SGHTA, CDR2 FQGNSA. V lost 1 base to trimming and J lost 5 bases; unmatched junction nucleotides: 9. The CDR3 sequence is 16 residues long. The CDR3 nucleotides are TGTGCCAGCAGCTTAGTCGGGGACTACCGGGTAGATACGCAGTATTTT. The encoded protein is CASSLVGDYRVDTQYF.

This clone was picked up a small number of times. J is TRBJ2-2 and V is TRBV19, with D hard to call. Trimming removed 3 bases at V and 3 bases at J, with 11 bases between. Germline CDR1 reads LNHDA; CDR2 reads SQIVND (reference sequence). This CDR3 has 15 residues. The CDR3 here is CASSIVTSDTGELFF. The DNA of the CDR3 is TGTGCCAGTAGTATCGTGACATCAGACACCGGGGAGCTGTTTTTT.

The chain recombines TRBV13 with TRBJ2-5; D is uncertain. Per germline, CDR1 PRHDT and CDR2 FYEKMQ (reference sequence). This CDR3 has 15 amino acids. With 3 bases removed from V and 3 bases from J, the gap between germline ends came to 14 bases. CDR3 DNA: TGTGCCAGCAGCTTGAGGCAGCATAGTAAAGAGACCCAGTACTTC. Translating it yields CASSLRQHSKETQYF.

This chain links TRBV2 with TRBJ1-5; no clear D gene. The germline V gene encodes CDR1 SNHLY and CDR2 FYNNEI. V dropped 3 bases and J dropped 6 bases, with 12 bases sitting between them. The CDR3 is 14 amino acids. The CDR3 nucleotides read TGTGCCAGCAGTGAGGGTCGAGGGATTCAGCCCCAGCATTTT. Protein: CASSEGRGIQPQHF.

The chain employs TRBV6-1 and TRBJ1-1; D is ambiguous. This CDR3 is built from 15 residues. Germline lookup yields CDR1 MNHNS and CDR2 SASEGT. Trimming shortened V by 1 base and J by 0 bases, and 9 bases separated the two germline ends. The CDR3 here is CASSEVQEMNTEAFF. In DNA form, the CDR3 reads TGTGCCAGCAGTGAAGTTCAAGAGATGAACACTGAAGCTTTCTTT.

The chain combines TRBV29-1 with TRBJ2-7; TRBD1 matches at 10 bases. CDR3 size: 13 residues. Trimming cost V 6 bases and J 3 bases; bases outside gene matches: 5. Germline V gives CDR1 SQVTM, CDR2 ANQGSEA. CDR3 DNA sequence: TGCAGCGTACGGACAGGGGGGCACTACGAGCAGTACTTC. This gives the protein CSVRTGGHYEQYF.

This chain uses TRBV28 with TRBJ1-2, with D hard to call. CDR3 length: 14 residues. CDR1 is MDHEN, CDR2 SYDVKM, per germline. The germline V and J ends were trimmed by 3 bases and 1 base, with 9 bases remaining between them. The CDR3 loop reads CASSFLINNYGYTF. CDR3 bases: TGTGCCAGCAGTTTTCTAATTAATAACTATGGCTACACCTTC.

This sequence joins TRBV5-1 and TRBJ2-7, with D possibly being TRBD2 (6 bases). Between the trimmed V and J ends, which lost 2 bases and 3 bases, there was a span of 9 bases. In germline, CDR1 is SGHRS, CDR2 YFSETQ. The CDR3 runs to 13 residues. DNA for the CDR3: TGCGCCAGCAGCTTCGGGAGAGACTACGAGCAGTACTTC. Protein sequence: CASSFGRDYEQYF.

In regard to this clone: One end of the junction fails to match germline, which may point to a read error. This chain's CDR3 is CASSSTTGRGSNF. CDR3 nucleotide sequence: TGTGCCAGCAGCTCGACTACAGGCAGGGGCAGTAACTTT. This chain connects TRBV5-6 to TRBJ1-6, with D possibly matching TRBD1 (6 bases). Germline lookup yields CDR1 SGHDT and CDR2 YYEEEE. CDR3 length: 13 residues.

The rearrangement links TRBV4-1 to TRBJ2-7, with a weak D call TRBD1 (5 bases). The CDR3 has 14 residues. Germline V gene data show CDR1 as MGHRA and CDR2 as YSYEKL. V shed 0 bases and J shed 6 bases, with 12 bases lying between them. CDR3 nucleotide sequence: TGCGCCAGCAGCCAAGATCGGCAGGGATCCGAGCAGTACTTC. Protein sequence: CASSQDRQGSEQYF.

This clone was counted between two and nine times. The V and J genes are TRBV20-1 and TRBJ2-3, with D perhaps matching TRBD1 (5 bases). CDR1 is DFQATT, CDR2 SNEGSKA, per germline (reference sequence). The length of the CDR3 is 11 residues. Trimming took 0 bases from V and 10 from J, leaving 8 bases between them. The CDR3 nucleotides are TGCAGTGCTAGAGATGGCAGGGCGCAGTATTTT. Protein sequence: CSARDGRAQYF.

The chain couples TRBV5-1 to TRBJ2-2; 15 nucleotides match TRBD2. There are 19 residues in the CDR3. Germline V gene data show CDR1 as SGHRS and CDR2 as YFSETQ. V gave up 2 bases and J gave up 0 bases; unmatched junction bases: 5. The CDR3 reads CASSFTGLAGGPNTGELFF. In DNA, the CDR3 is TGCGCCAGCAGCTTCACAGGACTAGCGGGGGGGCCGAACACCGGGGAGCTGTTTTTT.

The chain uses TRBV5-1 and TRBJ1-2; D gene unclear. The ends were cut back, 6 bases at V and 7 bases at J, with 10 bases in the middle. This CDR3 is 11 amino acids long. Germline V CDR1 and CDR2: SGHRS, YFSETQ. CDR3 amino acids: CASTRVGGYTF. CDR3 in DNA: TGCGCCAGCACGCGGGTAGGTGGCTACACCTTC.

This clone was observed once. This rearrangement joins TRBV12-3 or TRBV12-4 to TRBJ2-1, with 8 nucleotides matching TRBD2. The CDR3 runs to 12 residues. Losses at the gene ends were 4 bases for V and 15 bases for J; bases not matched to a gene: 8. CDR3: CASSSGGDSRFF. CDR3 sequence (DNA): TGTGCCAGCAGTTCGGGGGGGGACTCGCGGTTCTTC.

This chain uses TRBV29-1 with TRBJ2-5; no clear D. This CDR3 contains 12 residues. Germline CDR1 reads SQVTM; CDR2 reads ANQGSEA. V was trimmed by 5 bases and J by 1 base, leaving 8 bases between them. The CDR3 loop reads CSVTHTQETQYF. The CDR3, as DNA: TGCAGCGTTACCCACACCCAAGAGACCCAGTACTTC.

The rearrangement links TRBV19 to TRBJ1-1; 8 bases agree with TRBD1. The V segment lost 4 bases and the J segment 1 base; nucleotides outside the gene matches: 5. The CDR3 contains 15 residues. Germline-derived CDR1 and CDR2 are LNHDA and SQIVND (reference sequence). The CDR3 DNA sequence: TGTGCCAGTAGTAGTCCCGGGACAGGGAACACTGAAGCTTTCTTT. Amino acid sequence: CASSSPGTGNTEAFF.

The chain combines TRBV5-1 with TRBJ1-3; 7 nucleotides line up with TRBD1. Germline loops: CDR1 SGHRS, CDR2 YFSETQ. The CDR3 covers 16 residues. After removal of 4 bases from V and 0 bases from J, the junction contained 7 bases not matched to a gene. The CDR3, as DNA: TGCGCCAGCAGCCAGGGGGGTAGGGGCTCTGGAAACACCATATATTTT. Protein: CASSQGGRGSGNTIYF.